This TCR beta chain was captured by sequencing in a study of control samples from healthy donors and cancer patients. The germline V and J ends were trimmed by 2 bases and 0 bases, with 5 bases remaining between them. Per germline, CDR1 LGHDT and CDR2 YNNKEL (reference sequence). This CDR3 is 15 amino acids long. The assay was immunoSEQ multiplex PCR, and TCRdb's table has in-frame clones only and misses some. The sample holds about 120,000 clones, approximately 88% seen once. Sequencing input: blood. The chain employs TRBV3-1 (or the pseudogene TRBV3-2) and TRBJ2-6; D is undetermined. This sequence originates from a middle-aged man in good health. Written as DNA, the CDR3 is TGTGCCAGCAGCCAATCGAGCTCTGGGGCCAACGTCCTGACTTTC. It specifies CASSQSSSGANVLTF.